This T cell receptor beta chain is from a study of T cells in Graves' hyperthyroidism and ophthalmopathy. This clonotype was found many times. The antigen is not known. Diagnosis of hyperthyroidism was new in patients aged 18 to 65, and its duration was under 2 months. PBMCs were collected from an approximately 10 ml volume of fresh peripheral blood. CDR1 is DFQATT and CDR2 is SNEGSKA in the germline V gene (reference sequence). The CDR3 consists of 14 residues. Trimming took off 0 bases at V and 6 bases at J, with 11 bases between the two ends. Findings and limits, study-wide: Median prediction lead before ophthalmopathy onset was 5 to 7 months with the model.

RNA transcripts provided the source from which TCR beta CDR3 regions were amplified. First-round RT-PCR of the TCR CDR3 relied on the HTBI primer set. TCRdb reprocessed the multiplex PCR reads via MiXCR and lists one record per CDR3 protein. The sample lists around 340,000 distinct CDR3 sequences; 21% were seen once. The V gene is TRBV20-1, the J gene TRBJ2-2; possibly TRBD1 for D (5 bases). The TCR sequence derives from a woman aged 50 to 60 with Graves' hyperthyroidism. Sample: blood. The CDR3 coding sequence is TGCAGTGCTAGAGACCTCCAGGGCTCCGGGGAGCTGTTTTTT. Encoded protein: CSARDLQGSGELFF.